This T cell receptor beta chain derives from a study of shared clonotypes between healthy human individuals. Study-wide results and caveats: Naive subsets tended to show greater estimated richness than memory subsets.

Cells designated naive CD8 were CD45RO-negative and were positively selected for CCR7, with terminally differentiated effector memory CD45RA+ cells excluded. Data came from immunoSEQ multiplex PCR; TCRdb stores just in-frame clones and leaves some out. The sample lists 450,000 to 700,000 clones, less than 97% seen once, with 0.095% to 0.12% in the top ten. Note on this clone: The antigen is undetermined.

The receptor was isolated from a woman in her 30s in good health. The sequencing sample was made of naive CD8+ T cells sorted from blood.

The CDR3 DNA follows: TGCGCCAGCAGCTTGGAAGGATCCCGGACTAGCGGGAGTCCCTACAATGAGCAGTTCTTC. It translates to CASSLEGSRTSGSPYNEQFF. The chain couples TRBV5-1 to TRBJ2-1; 13 nucleotides match TRBD2. The CDR3 runs to 20 residues. Looked up from germline, CDR1 is SGHRS and CDR2 is YFSETQ. V trimming: 0 bases; J trimming: 2 bases; junction bases outside the gene matches: 11.